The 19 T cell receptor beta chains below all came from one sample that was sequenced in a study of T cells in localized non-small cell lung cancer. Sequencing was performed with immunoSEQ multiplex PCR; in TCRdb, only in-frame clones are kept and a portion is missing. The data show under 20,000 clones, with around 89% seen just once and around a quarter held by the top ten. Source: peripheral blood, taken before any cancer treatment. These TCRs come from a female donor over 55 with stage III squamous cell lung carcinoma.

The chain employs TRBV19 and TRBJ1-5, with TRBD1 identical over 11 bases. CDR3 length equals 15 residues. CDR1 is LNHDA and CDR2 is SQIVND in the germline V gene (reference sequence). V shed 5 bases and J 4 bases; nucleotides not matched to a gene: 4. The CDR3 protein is CASSGTGGRNQPQHF. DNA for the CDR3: TGTGCCAGTAGTGGGACAGGGGGACGTAATCAGCCCCAGCATTTT. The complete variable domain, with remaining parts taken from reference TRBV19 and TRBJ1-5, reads DGGITQSPKYLFRKEGQNVTLSCEQNLNHDAMYWYRQDPGQGLRLIYYSQIVNDFQKGDIAEGYSVSREKKESFPLTVTSAQKNPTAFYLCASSGTGGRNQPQHFGDGTRLSIL.

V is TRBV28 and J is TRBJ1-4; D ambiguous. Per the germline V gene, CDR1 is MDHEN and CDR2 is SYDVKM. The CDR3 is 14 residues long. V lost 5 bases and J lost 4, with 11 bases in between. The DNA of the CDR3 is TGTGCCAGCAGTCCTAGACGGGTTAATGAAAAACTGTTTTTT. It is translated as CASSPRRVNEKLFF.

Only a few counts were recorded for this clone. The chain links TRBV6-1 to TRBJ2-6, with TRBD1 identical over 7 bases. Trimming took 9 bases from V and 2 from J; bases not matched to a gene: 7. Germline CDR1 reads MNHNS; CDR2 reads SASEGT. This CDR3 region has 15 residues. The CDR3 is CASDREMTGANVLTF. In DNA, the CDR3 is TGTGCCAGTGACAGGGAAATGACTGGGGCCAACGTCCTGACTTTC.

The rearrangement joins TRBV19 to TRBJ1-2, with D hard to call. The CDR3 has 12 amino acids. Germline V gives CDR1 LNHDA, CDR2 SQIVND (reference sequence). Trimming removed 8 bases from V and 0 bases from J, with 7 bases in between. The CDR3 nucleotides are TGTGCCAGTTCACGGGCTAACTATGGCTACACCTTC. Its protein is CASSRANYGYTF.

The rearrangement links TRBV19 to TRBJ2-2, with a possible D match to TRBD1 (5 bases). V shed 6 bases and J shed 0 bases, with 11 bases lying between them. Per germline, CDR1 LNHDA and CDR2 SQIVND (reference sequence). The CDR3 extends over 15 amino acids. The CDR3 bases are TGTGCCAGTAGCACAGGTTTCGCGAACACCGGGGAGCTGTTTTTT. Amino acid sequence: CASSTGFANTGELFF.

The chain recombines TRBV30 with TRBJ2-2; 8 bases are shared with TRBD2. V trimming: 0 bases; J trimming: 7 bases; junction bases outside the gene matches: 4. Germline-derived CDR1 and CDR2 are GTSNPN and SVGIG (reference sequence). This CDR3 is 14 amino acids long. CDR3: CAWSVTSENGELFF. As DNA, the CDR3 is TGTGCCTGGAGTGTGACTAGCGAGAACGGGGAGCTGTTTTTT.

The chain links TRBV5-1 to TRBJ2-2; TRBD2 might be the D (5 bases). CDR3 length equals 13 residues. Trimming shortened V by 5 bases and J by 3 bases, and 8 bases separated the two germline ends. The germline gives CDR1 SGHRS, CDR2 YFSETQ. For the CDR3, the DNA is TGCGCCAGCAGGGCGGGCGACACCGGGGAGCTGTTTTTT. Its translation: CASRAGDTGELFF. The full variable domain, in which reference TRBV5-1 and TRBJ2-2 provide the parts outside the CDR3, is KAGVTQTPRYLIKTRGQQVTLSCSPISGHRSVSWYQQTPGQGLQFLFEYFSETQRNKGNFPGRFSGRQFSNSRSEMNVSTLELGDSALYLCASRAGDTGELFFGEGSRLTVL.

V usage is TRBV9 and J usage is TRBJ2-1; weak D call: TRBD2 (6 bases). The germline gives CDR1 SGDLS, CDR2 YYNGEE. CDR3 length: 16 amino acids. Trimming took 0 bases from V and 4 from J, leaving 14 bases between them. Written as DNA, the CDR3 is TGTGCCAGCAGCGTAGCGGAGAGGGCGGGGTACAATGAGCAGTTCTTC. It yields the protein CASSVAERAGYNEQFF.

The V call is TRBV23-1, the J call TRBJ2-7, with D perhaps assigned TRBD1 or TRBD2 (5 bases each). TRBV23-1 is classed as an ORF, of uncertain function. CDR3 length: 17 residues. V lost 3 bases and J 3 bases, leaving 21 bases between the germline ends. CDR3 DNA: TGCGCCAGCAGTCAGCCGGGACCCTTCGGCGACTACTACGAGCAGTACTTC. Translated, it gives CASSQPGPFGDYYEQYF.

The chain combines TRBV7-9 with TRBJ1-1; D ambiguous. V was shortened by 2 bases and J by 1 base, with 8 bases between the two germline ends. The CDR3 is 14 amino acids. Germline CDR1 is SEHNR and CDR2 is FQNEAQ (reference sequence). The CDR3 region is CASSLWAGNTEAFF. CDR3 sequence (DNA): TGTGCCAGCAGCTTATGGGCGGGGAACACTGAAGCTTTCTTT. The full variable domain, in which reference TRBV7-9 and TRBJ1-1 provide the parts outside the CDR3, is DTGVSQNPRHKITKRGQNVTFRCDPISEHNRLYWYRQTLGQGPEFLTYFQNEAQLEKSRLLSDRFSAERPKGSFSTLEIQRTEQGDSAMYLCASSLWAGNTEAFFGQGTRLTVV.

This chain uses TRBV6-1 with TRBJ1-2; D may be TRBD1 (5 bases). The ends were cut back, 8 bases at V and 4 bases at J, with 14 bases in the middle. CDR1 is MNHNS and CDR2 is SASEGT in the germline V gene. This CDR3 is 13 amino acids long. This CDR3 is CASDGGLGYGYTF. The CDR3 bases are TGTGCCAGCGACGGGGGTTTGGGCTATGGCTACACCTTC.

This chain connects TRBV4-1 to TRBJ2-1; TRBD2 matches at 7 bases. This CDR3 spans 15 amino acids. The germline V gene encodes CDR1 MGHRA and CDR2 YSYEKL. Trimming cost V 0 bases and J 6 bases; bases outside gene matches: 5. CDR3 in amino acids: CASSQEAGVSNEQFF. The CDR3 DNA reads TGCGCCAGCAGCCAAGAGGCGGGAGTAAGCAATGAGCAGTTCTTC.

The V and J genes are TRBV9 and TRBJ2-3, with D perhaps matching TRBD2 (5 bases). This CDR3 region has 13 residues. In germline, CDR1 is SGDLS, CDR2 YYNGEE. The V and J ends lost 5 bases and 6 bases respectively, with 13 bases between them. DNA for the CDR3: TGTGCCAGCAGTCAACTAGGAACGGATACGCAGTATTTT. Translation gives CASSQLGTDTQYF.

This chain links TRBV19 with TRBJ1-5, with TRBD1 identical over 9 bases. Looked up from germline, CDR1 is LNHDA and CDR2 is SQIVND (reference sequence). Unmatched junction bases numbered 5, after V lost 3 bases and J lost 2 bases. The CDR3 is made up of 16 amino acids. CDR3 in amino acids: CASSMDRGRRNQPQHF. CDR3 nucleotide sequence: TGTGCCAGTAGTATGGACAGGGGAAGGCGCAATCAGCCCCAGCATTTT.

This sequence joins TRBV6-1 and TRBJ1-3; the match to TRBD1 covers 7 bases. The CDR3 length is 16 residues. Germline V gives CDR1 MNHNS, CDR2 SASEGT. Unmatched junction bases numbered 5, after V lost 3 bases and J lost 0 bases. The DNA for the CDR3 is TGTGCCAGCAGTGAGATATGGGACAGCTCTGGAAACACCATATATTTT. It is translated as CASSEIWDSSGNTIYF.

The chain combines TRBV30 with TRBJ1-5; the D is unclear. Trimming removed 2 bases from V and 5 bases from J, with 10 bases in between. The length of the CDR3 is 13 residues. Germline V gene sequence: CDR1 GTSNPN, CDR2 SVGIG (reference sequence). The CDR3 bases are TGTGCCTGGAGTTCCGGGGAGTATCAGCCCCAGCATTTT. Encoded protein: CAWSSGEYQPQHF. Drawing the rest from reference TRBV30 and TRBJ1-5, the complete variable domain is SQTIHQWPATLVQPVGSPLSLECTVEGTSNPNLYWYRQAAGRGLQLLFYSVGIGQISSEVPQNLSASRPQDRQFILSSKKLLLSDSGFYLCAWSSGEYQPQHFGDGTRLSIL.

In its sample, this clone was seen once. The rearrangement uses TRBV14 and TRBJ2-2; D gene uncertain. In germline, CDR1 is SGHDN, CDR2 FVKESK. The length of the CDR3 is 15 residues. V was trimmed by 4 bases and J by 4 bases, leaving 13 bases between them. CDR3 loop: CASSPLRSGTGELFF. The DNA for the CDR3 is TGTGCCAGCAGCCCTCTCCGCTCGGGCACCGGGGAGCTGTTTTTT. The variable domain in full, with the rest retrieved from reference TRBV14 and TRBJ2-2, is EAGVTQFPSHSVIEKGQTVTLRCDPISGHDNLYWYRRVMGKEIKFLLHFVKESKQDESGMPNNRFLAERTGGTYSTLKVQPAELEDSGVYFCASSPLRSGTGELFFGEGSRLTVL.

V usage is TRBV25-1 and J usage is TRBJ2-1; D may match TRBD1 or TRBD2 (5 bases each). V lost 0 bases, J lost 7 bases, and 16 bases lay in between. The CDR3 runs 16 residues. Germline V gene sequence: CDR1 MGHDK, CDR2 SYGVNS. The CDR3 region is CASSEYGTASGNEQFF. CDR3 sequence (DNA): TGTGCCAGCAGTGAATATGGGACCGCCTCGGGTAATGAGCAGTTCTTC.

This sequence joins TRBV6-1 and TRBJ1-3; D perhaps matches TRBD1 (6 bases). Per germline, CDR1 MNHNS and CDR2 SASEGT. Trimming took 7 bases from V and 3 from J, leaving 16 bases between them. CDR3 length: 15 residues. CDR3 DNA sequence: TGTGCCAGCACGAACGAACAGGGACATGGAAACACCATATATTTT. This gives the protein CASTNEQGHGNTIYF.